Described below is a single T cell receptor beta chain sequence and its context. There were eight separate reactions per sample in which cDNA was made. Template switching was used to attach UMIs, which incorporated a 6-nucleotide sample barcode. TCRdb reprocessed the 5' RACE reads and keeps a single row for each CDR3 protein, giving no DNA. The sample data list some 130,000 distinct CDR3 sequences. The data belong to a study of monozygotic twins with inflammatory bowel disease. This CDR3 comprises 13 residues. Every donor provided one blood sample measuring approximately 2.7 ml. The sample comprised blood. The TCR originated in a human donor with ulcerative colitis or Crohn's disease, or a healthy co-twin of an affected twin (not recorded which). The chain couples TRBV12-3 or TRBV12-4 to TRBJ2-5; TCRdb lists TRBD2, though no DNA is available to test this call. The CDR3 loop is CASSLWLSTPPDF.